In this sample, the clone carrying this T cell receptor (beta chain) turned up a few times. Its antigen is not identified. This sample was taken from a study of CD8 T cells in ankylosing spondylitis. General study results and limits: Roughly eight highly homologous variants made up a TCR beta motif, and this motif appeared characteristic of ankylosing spondylitis blood.

Trimming cost V 3 bases and J 2 bases, with 8 bases left between them. Germline CDR1 and CDR2: MNHNS and SASEGT. The CDR3 covers 13 residues. TCRdb redid the calling of the 5' RACE reads with MiXCR, one entry per CDR3 protein. This repertoire shows a few hundred thousand distinct CDR3 sequences, around 8% found once; its top ten account for about 15%. The rearrangement uses TRBV6-1 and TRBJ2-7, with D hard to call. This sequence was found in a male donor with ankylosing spondylitis. Sequenced material: blood, either unsorted or a sorted T cell fraction (not recorded which). CDR3 in amino acids: CASSDDATYEQYF. CDR3 sequence (DNA): TGTGCCAGCAGTGACGACGCCACCTACGAGCAGTACTTC.